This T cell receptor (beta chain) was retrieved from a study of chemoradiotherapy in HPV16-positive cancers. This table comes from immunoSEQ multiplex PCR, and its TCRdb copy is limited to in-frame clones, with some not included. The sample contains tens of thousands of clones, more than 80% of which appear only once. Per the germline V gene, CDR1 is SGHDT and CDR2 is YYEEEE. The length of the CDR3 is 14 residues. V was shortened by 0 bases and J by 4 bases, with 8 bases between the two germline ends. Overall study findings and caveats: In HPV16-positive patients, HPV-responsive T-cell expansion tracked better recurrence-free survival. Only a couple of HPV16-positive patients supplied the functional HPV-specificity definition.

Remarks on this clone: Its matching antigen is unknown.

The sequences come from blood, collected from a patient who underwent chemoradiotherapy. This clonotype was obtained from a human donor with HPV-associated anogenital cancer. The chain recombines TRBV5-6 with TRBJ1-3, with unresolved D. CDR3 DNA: TGTGCCAGCAGCTTGGAAGGCCAGGGAAACACCATATATTTT. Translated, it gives CASSLEGQGNTIYF.